This passage covers 22 T cell receptor beta chains from one sample sequenced in a study of blood T cell repertoires in COVID-19. Here immunoSEQ multiplex PCR was the method, and the copy in TCRdb shows in-frame clones only, minus some. Here the sample spans approximately 300,000 clones, roughly nine tenths being singletons. Sequencing was carried out using PBMCs or T cells enriched from blood (not recorded which). The receptors were sampled from a woman aged 30 to 39 who had been exposed to COVID-19.

The J gene is TRBJ2-5, the V gene TRBV3-1 (or the pseudogene TRBV3-2), with 9 nucleotides matching TRBD2. This CDR3 contains 18 residues. With V trimmed by 3 bases and J by 2 bases, 13 bases remained unmatched. Germline V gives CDR1 LGHDT, CDR2 YNNKEL (reference sequence). CDR3: CASSHWASGAFHQETQYF. CDR3 bases: TGTGCCAGCAGCCATTGGGCTAGCGGGGCTTTCCATCAAGAGACCCAGTACTTC.

The rearrangement links TRBV18 to TRBJ2-3, with TRBD1 identical over 7 bases. From germline, CDR1 is KGHSH and CDR2 LQKENI. The trim removed 4 bases at V and 3 bases at J, leaving 1 base unmatched. CDR3 length equals 13 residues. CDR3 in DNA: TGTGCCAGCTCACGACAGGGTACAGATACGCAGTATTTT. This encodes CASSRQGTDTQYF. The variable domain in full, completed from reference TRBV18 and TRBJ2-3, reads NAGVMQNPRHLVRRRGQEARLRCSPMKGHSHVYWYRQLPEEGLKFMVYLQKENIIDESGMPKERFSAEFPKEGPSILRIQQVVRGDSAAYFCASSRQGTDTQYFGPGTRLTVL.

The rearrangement links TRBV20-1 to TRBJ2-7; no clear D. The length of the CDR3 is 10 residues. Trimming left V 6 bases short and J 6 bases short, with 9 bases between. Per germline, CDR1 DFQATT and CDR2 SNEGSKA (reference sequence). For the CDR3, the DNA is TGCAGTGCCTGGAGTCGCGAGCAGTACTTC. It yields the protein CSAWSREQYF.

This clone has a handful of counts. V is TRBV30 and J is TRBJ1-6; maybe TRBD1 (6 bases). This CDR3 has 14 amino acids. V was trimmed by 2 bases and J by 6 bases, leaving 11 bases between them. The V gene's germline CDR1 is GTSNPN and CDR2 SVGIG (reference sequence). CDR3 in DNA: TGTGCCTGGAGTCCGGGACACGGTAATTCACCCCTCCACTTT. Translating it yields CAWSPGHGNSPLHF.

CDR3 sequence: CASSQDRRGGTHEQYF. The CDR3 region has the DNA TGCGCCAGCAGCCAAGATCGGAGGGGGGGGACCCACGAGCAGTACTTC. The V call is TRBV4-3, the J call TRBJ2-7; tentatively, D is TRBD2 (7 bases). The V and J ends lost 0 bases and 5 bases respectively, with 17 bases between them. The germline gives CDR1 LGHNA, CDR2 YSLEER. This CDR3 has 16 amino acids.

V is TRBV12-1 and J is TRBJ1-5; the table assigns TRBD1, which was not confirmed against the DNA. TRBV12-1 counts as a pseudogene. This CDR3 is built from 15 residues. The CDR3 sequence is CASSFGSTGDQPQHF. The CDR3 region has the DNA TGTGCCAGCAGCTTTGGATCGACAGGGGACCAGCCCCAGCATTTT.

The chain recombines TRBV6-1 with TRBJ2-3; no definite D call. V gave up 1 base and J gave up 2 bases, with 7 bases separating them. The CDR3 has 14 residues. Germline CDR1 reads MNHNS; CDR2 reads SASEGT. The CDR3 loop reads CASSEGAFTDTQYF. Here the CDR3 DNA reads TGTGCCAGCAGTGAAGGGGCTTTCACAGATACGCAGTATTTT.

V gene TRBV6-2 or TRBV6-3 combines with J gene TRBJ2-7; unclear D gene. V was cut by 0 bases and J by 6 bases, with 3 bases left in between. Germline V gene sequence: CDR1 MNHEY, CDR2 SVGEGT. CDR3 length equals 11 residues. Written as DNA, the CDR3 is TGTGCCAGCAGTTACTCGAGCGAGCAGTACTTC. Its protein is CASSYSSEQYF.

CDR3 region: CASSETGGTIYGYTF. The CDR3 DNA reads as TGTGCCAGCAGTGAAACAGGGGGCACAATTTATGGCTACACCTTC. The rearrangement links TRBV2 to TRBJ1-2; 9 bases map to TRBD1. CDR1 is SNHLY and CDR2 is FYNNEI in the germline V gene. This CDR3 contains 15 residues. Germline trimming cut 2 bases from V and 5 bases from J; bases unmatched to any gene: 6. Supplemented by reference TRBV2 and TRBJ1-2, the full variable domain reads EPEVTQTPSHQVTQMGQEVILRCVPISNHLYFYWYRQILGQKVEFLVSFYNNEISEKSEIFDDQFSVERPDGSNFTLKIRSTKLEDSAMYFCASSETGGTIYGYTFGSGTRLTVV.

The J gene is TRBJ1-2, the V gene TRBV30, with D perhaps TRBD1 (6 bases). Germline V CDR1 and CDR2: GTSNPN, SVGIG (reference sequence). With 7 bases removed from V and 7 bases from J, the gap between germline ends came to 22 bases. This CDR3 has 14 residues. CDR3 nucleotides: TGTGCCTCTACGCGGCGGGGGGCCCCCACTGGCTACACCTTC. This gives the protein CASTRRGAPTGYTF.

The chain employs TRBV6-6 and TRBJ2-7, with 7 bases aligning to TRBD1. Germline values: CDR1 MNHNY, CDR2 SVGAGI (reference sequence). The trim removed 2 bases at V and 0 bases at J, leaving 4 bases unmatched. The CDR3 totals 15 residues. The CDR3 region has the DNA TGTGCCAGCAGTTACGACAGGGTTTTCTCCTACGAGCAGTACTTC. Residues: CASSYDRVFSYEQYF.

This clone was found a few times. The V and J genes are TRBV13 and TRBJ1-1, with a weak D call TRBD1 (6 bases). CDR1 and CDR2 (germline): PRHDT, FYEKMQ (reference sequence). The CDR3 totals 14 residues. Trimming stripped 1 base from V and 5 bases from J, with 11 bases between. CDR3 nucleotides: TGTGCCAGCAGCTTAGACAGGGATAGGACTGAAGCTTTCTTT. Protein product: CASSLDRDRTEAFF.

The chain joins TRBV6-1 to TRBJ2-5; D is unresolved. The CDR3 contains 15 residues. The germline V and J ends were trimmed by 1 base and 2 bases, with 11 bases remaining between them. Germline V lookup: CDR1 MNHNS, CDR2 SASEGT. The CDR3 loop is CASSEDLAGQETQYF. The DNA for the CDR3 is TGTGCCAGCAGTGAAGACTTGGCAGGTCAAGAGACCCAGTACTTC.

The chain links TRBV21-1 to TRBJ1-2; TRBD1, as called in the table, went unchecked against the DNA. TRBV21-1 is a recognized pseudogene. This CDR3 is built from 20 residues. The CDR3 nucleotides are TGTGCCAGCAGCAGCCCCGGACAGGGGATACCTTTTCTTAAAGACTATGGCTACACCTTC. It specifies CASSSPGQGIPFLKDYGYTF.

The CDR3, as DNA: TGTGCCAGAAGCTTGAAGGGGGACGGGGCCAACGTCCTGACTTTC. As protein: CARSLKGDGANVLTF. The genes are TRBV5-3 and TRBJ2-6; possible D gene TRBD1, 6 bases. TRBV5-3 is known as an ORF, though its function is uncertain. Trimming left V 1 base short and J 4 bases short, with 9 bases between. There are 15 residues in the CDR3.

The chain is built from TRBV3-1 (or the pseudogene TRBV3-2) and TRBJ2-1, with 9 bases that match TRBD2. Germline CDR1 and CDR2: LGHDT and YNNKEL (reference sequence). CDR3 length: 17 amino acids. J lost 6 bases, V lost 4 bases, and 13 bases had no gene match. The CDR3 DNA sequence: TGTGCCAGCAGCCCGAGGTCGGTCCTAGCGGGGAGCAATGAGCAGTTCTTC. Translation: CASSPRSVLAGSNEQFF.

The rearrangement links TRBV9 to TRBJ1-2; the D is unclear. The CDR3 contains 15 residues. V was clipped by 4 bases and J by 4 bases, with 17 bases between them. Germline CDR1 and CDR2: SGDLS and YYNGEE. CDR3 protein: CASSPASNPFYGYTF. The CDR3 DNA reads TGTGCCAGCAGCCCCGCTAGTAATCCATTCTATGGCTACACCTTC.

The V call is TRBV9, the J call TRBJ1-1; 8 nucleotides line up with TRBD1. Looked up from germline, CDR1 is SGDLS and CDR2 is YYNGEE. Trimming cost V 4 bases and J 5 bases; bases outside gene matches: 4. The CDR3 is 13 residues long. The CDR3 protein is CASSQGASTEAFF. The DNA for the CDR3 is TGTGCCAGCAGCCAGGGGGCGAGTACTGAAGCTTTCTTT.

The V and J genes are TRBV7-8 and TRBJ2-4, with unresolved D. V was clipped by 1 base and J by 0 bases, with 10 bases between them. The CDR3 extends over 16 amino acids. Germline loops: CDR1 SGHVS, CDR2 FQNEAQ. The CDR3 region is CASSLVGSQAKNIQYF. The CDR3 DNA reads TGTGCCAGCAGCTTAGTGGGCAGCCAAGCCAAAAACATTCAGTACTTC.

This sequence joins TRBV9 and TRBJ2-5; 8 bases match TRBD2. Germline CDR1 and CDR2: SGDLS and YYNGEE. V lost 3 bases, J lost 10 bases, and 5 bases stayed unmatched. The CDR3 runs to 12 residues. The CDR3 sequence is CASSAGGPFQYF. The DNA of the CDR3 is TGTGCCAGCAGCGCGGGGGGGCCTTTCCAGTACTTC.

This chain joins TRBV3-1 (or the pseudogene TRBV3-2) and TRBJ2-4; D might be TRBD1 (5 bases). Trimming shortened V by 5 bases and J by 1 base, and 9 bases separated the two germline ends. The germline V gene encodes CDR1 LGHDT and CDR2 YNNKEL (reference sequence). This CDR3 has 14 residues. This CDR3 reads CASSFRAAKNIQYF. The CDR3 DNA follows: TGTGCCAGCAGCTTCAGGGCTGCCAAAAACATTCAGTACTTC.

The chain is built from TRBV7-3 and TRBJ2-1; D may be TRBD2 (6 bases). V lost 5 bases to trimming and J lost 2 bases, with 13 bases between them. The germline V gene encodes CDR1 SGHTA and CDR2 FQGTGA. CDR3 length equals 15 residues. This chain's CDR3 is CASSEGTPAYNEQFF. In DNA form, the CDR3 reads TGTGCCAGCAGCGAGGGGACTCCTGCCTACAATGAGCAGTTCTTC.